The following is a TCR beta chain sequence with its context. The record originates from a study of OX40 agonist ivuxolimab in advanced cancers. Measured with immunoSEQ multiplex PCR; TCRdb has only the in-frame clones, and not every one. Of around 70,000 clones listed, approximately 90% are singletons. The V gene's germline CDR1 is SGDLS and CDR2 YYNGEE. V lost 3 bases, J lost 2 bases, and 4 bases stayed unmatched. The CDR3 covers 14 residues. The sample consisted of CD4+ or CD8+ T cells sorted from blood, taken in a trial of the OX40 agonist ivuxolimab. This sequence was found in an adult with an advanced solid tumor such as melanoma, head and neck, liver or kidney cancer. V usage is TRBV9 and J usage is TRBJ2-7, with 8 nucleotides matching TRBD1. The CDR3 sequence is CASSAGQGPYEQYF. The CDR3 DNA follows: TGTGCCAGCAGCGCCGGACAGGGCCCCTACGAGCAGTACTTC.